This T cell receptor beta chain was sequenced for a study of T cells in Graves' hyperthyroidism and ophthalmopathy. Study outcomes and limitations: Ophthalmopathy and stable hyperthyroidism were separated by a 13 V-J model.

Amplified TCR beta CDR3 regions came from RNA transcripts. Carried out on the TCR CDR3, a first-round RT-PCR used the HTBI primer set. TCRdb analysed the multiplex PCR reads with MiXCR anew, one entry per CDR3 protein. The sample has 330,000 or so distinct CDR3 sequences, around a fifth seen once; the top ten hold about 40%. Exclusion of patients followed from uncontrolled infection, other autoimmune disease, pregnancy or lactation. The diagnoses drew upon clinical symptoms, serum thyroxine and TRAb, thyroid ultrasound and orbital computed tomography. This clonotype showed up just a few times. What it recognizes is unknown. There are 13 residues in the CDR3. V gave up 5 bases and J gave up 4 bases, with 11 bases separating them. Germline V gives CDR1 MNHNS, CDR2 SASEGT.

This chain links TRBV6-1 with TRBJ1-1; a possible D gene is TRBD1 (5 bases). This sequence originates from a man between 50 and 59 years old with Graves' ophthalmopathy. Specimen: blood. In DNA form, the CDR3 reads TGTGCCAGCAGTTACGGGGGGATCACTGAAGCTTTCTTT. Translation: CASSYGGITEAFF.